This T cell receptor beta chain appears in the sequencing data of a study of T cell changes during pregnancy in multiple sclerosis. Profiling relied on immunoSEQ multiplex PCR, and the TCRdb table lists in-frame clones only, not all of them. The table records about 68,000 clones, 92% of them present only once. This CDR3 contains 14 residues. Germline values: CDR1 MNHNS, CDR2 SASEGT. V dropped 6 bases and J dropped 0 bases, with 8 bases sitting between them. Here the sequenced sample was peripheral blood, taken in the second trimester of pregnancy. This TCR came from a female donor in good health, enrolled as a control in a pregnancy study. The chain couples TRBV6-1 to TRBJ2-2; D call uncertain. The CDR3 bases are TGTGCCAGCAGGAGAACTTCGAACACCGGGGAGCTGTTTTTT. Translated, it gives CASRRTSNTGELFF.